Presented here are 15 T cell receptor beta chains from one specimen sequenced in a study of CD8 T cells in ankylosing spondylitis. TCRdb called the 5' RACE reads again in MiXCR, with one record for every CDR3 protein. This sample carries about 260,000 distinct CDR3 sequences, roughly 20% of them seen once, and the ten largest clones take around 8%. The specimen sequenced was blood, either unsorted or a sorted T cell fraction (not recorded which). The receptors shown here come from a male donor with ankylosing spondylitis or in good health (not recorded which).

This clonotype was observed at least ten times. CDR3 bases: TGCGCCAGCAGCTTGCAGGGGACCCCTAGGGGACCCCTCCACTTT. Translated: CASSLQGTPRGPLHF. The chain has TRBV5-1 and TRBJ1-6, with D possibly TRBD1 on 6 matching bases. Trimming stripped 1 base from V and 12 bases from J, with 17 bases between. Germline lookup yields CDR1 SGHRS and CDR2 YFSETQ. The CDR3 consists of 15 residues.

As for this clonotype: A much larger clone sits a single nucleotide away, making a read error possible. The CDR3, as DNA: TGCAGCGCGCGGACAGGGGACGCAGATACGCAGTATTTT. It yields the protein CSARTGDADTQYF. This chain joins TRBV29-1 and TRBJ2-3, with 9 bases identical to TRBD1. With V trimmed by 7 bases and J by 4 bases, 6 bases remained unmatched. The CDR3 extends over 13 amino acids. Germline CDR1 is SQVTM and CDR2 is ANQGSEA.

The sample holds a few counts of this clonotype. The rearrangement joins TRBV6-1 to TRBJ2-1; D ambiguous. This CDR3 has 16 amino acids. Trimming cost V 1 base and J 4 bases, with 14 bases left between them. CDR1 MNHNS and CDR2 SASEGT come from the germline V gene. The CDR3 reads CASSEEFNQLYNEQFF. The CDR3 DNA reads TGTGCCAGCAGTGAAGAATTCAACCAATTGTACAATGAGCAGTTCTTC.

The chain recombines TRBV14 with TRBJ2-3, with D possibly being TRBD1 (5 bases). V shed 0 bases and J shed 0 bases, with 13 bases lying between them. Germline V CDR1 and CDR2: SGHDN, FVKESK. This CDR3 region has 17 residues. CDR3 loop: CASSQDRGRVSTDTQYF. The CDR3 nucleotides are TGTGCCAGCAGCCAAGATAGAGGCAGGGTGAGCACAGATACGCAGTATTTT.

The CDR3 loop reads CASSYLSVGPNTGELFF. CDR3 DNA sequence: TGTGCCAGCAGTTACTTGTCTGTAGGCCCGAACACCGGGGAGCTGTTTTTT. The chain combines TRBV6-5 with TRBJ2-2; no firm D call. Germline V gene lookup returns CDR1 MNHEY and CDR2 SVGAGI. V was cut by 1 base and J by 0 bases, with 12 bases left in between. The CDR3 contains 17 residues.

This chain connects TRBV5-1 to TRBJ2-3, with TRBD2 as a possible D gene (6 bases). Per the germline V gene, CDR1 is SGHRS and CDR2 is YFSETQ. This CDR3 has 16 residues. Trimming took off 0 bases at V and 1 base at J, with 12 bases between the two ends. The DNA of the CDR3 is TGCGCCAGCAGCTTGGCCCCCGGGACTGGCACAGATACGCAGTATTTT. Translating it yields CASSLAPGTGTDTQYF. The entire variable domain, with the rest obtained from reference TRBV5-1 and TRBJ2-3, is as follows: KAGVTQTPRYLIKTRGQQVTLSCSPISGHRSVSWYQQTPGQGLQFLFEYFSETQRNKGNFPGRFSGRQFSNSRSEMNVSTLELGDSALYLCASSLAPGTGTDTQYFGPGTRLTVL.

This clonotype was picked up a small number of times. This chain joins TRBV3-1 and TRBJ2-1; D unresolved. The ends were cut back, 0 bases at V and 9 bases at J, with 6 bases in the middle. CDR1 LGHDT and CDR2 YNNKEL come from the germline V gene (reference sequence). This CDR3 is 12 amino acids long. Here the CDR3 reads CASSQERSEQFF. The CDR3, as DNA: TGTGCCAGCAGCCAAGAAAGAAGTGAGCAGTTCTTC.

This clonotype was seen more than once but under ten times. The chain employs TRBV7-2 and TRBJ2-4; 7 nucleotides line up with TRBD2. This CDR3 region has 14 residues. With V trimmed by 3 bases and J by 5 bases, 4 bases remained unmatched. Per the germline V gene, CDR1 is SGHTA and CDR2 is FQGNSA. The CDR3 is CASSLASGENIQYF. CDR3 coding DNA: TGTGCCAGCAGCTTGGCTAGCGGAGAAAACATTCAGTACTTC.

The V gene is TRBV5-1, the J gene TRBJ2-1, with TRBD1 matching over 8 bases. The V gene end was trimmed by 1 base and the J gene end by 2 bases; junction bases not matched to a gene: 2. CDR1 is SGHRS and CDR2 is YFSETQ in the germline V gene. This CDR3 has 15 amino acids. The CDR3 loop is CASSLLDRAYNEQFF. CDR3 in DNA: TGCGCCAGCAGCTTGTTGGACAGGGCCTACAATGAGCAGTTCTTC.

The rearrangement uses TRBV6-2 or TRBV6-3 and TRBJ1-1; D not resolved. Germline V CDR1 and CDR2: MNHEY, SVGEGT. This CDR3 has 14 amino acids. Trimming pared 0 bases from V and 3 bases from J, leaving 8 bases between. The CDR3 region is CASSYSEAYTEAFF. CDR3 DNA sequence: TGTGCCAGCAGTTACTCGGAGGCTTACACTGAAGCTTTCTTT.

The gene calls are TRBV7-8 and TRBJ1-5; D is unresolved. CDR1 and CDR2 from the germline V gene are SGHVS and FQNEAQ. V lost 1 base, J lost 10 bases, and 14 bases lay in between. This CDR3 spans 14 amino acids. CDR3: CASSLGGDISPQHF. CDR3 sequence (DNA): TGTGCCAGCAGCTTAGGTGGAGACATCAGCCCCCAGCATTTT.

This clonotype was recorded many times. CDR3: CSARDVRSPGELFF. Written as DNA, the CDR3 is TGCAGTGCTAGAGATGTCCGGTCCCCCGGGGAGCTGTTTTTT. The rearrangement joins TRBV20-1 to TRBJ2-2, with D hard to call. This CDR3 is built from 14 residues. V lost 0 bases and J lost 6, with 11 bases in between. Germline V CDR1 and CDR2: DFQATT, SNEGSKA (reference sequence).

The table lists this clonotype with a few counts. J is TRBJ2-7 and V is TRBV5-1; 9 bases agree with TRBD2. The CDR3 spans 13 residues. CDR1 SGHRS and CDR2 YFSETQ come from the germline V gene. V lost 6 bases to trimming and J lost 3 bases; unmatched junction nucleotides: 4. The DNA for the CDR3 is TGCGCCAGCACACAAGCGGGGGGCTACGAGCAGTACGTC. It is translated as CASTQAGGYEQYV.

The J gene is TRBJ2-5, the V gene TRBV5-1, with 9 bases lining up with TRBD1. J gave up 2 bases and V 4 bases, and 12 bases lay outside the gene matches. The CDR3 is made up of 17 amino acids. Per the germline V gene, CDR1 is SGHRS and CDR2 is YFSETQ. The CDR3 region is CASSVITGGVRQETQYF. CDR3 bases: TGCGCCAGCAGCGTCATTACAGGGGGCGTTAGGCAAGAGACCCAGTACTTC.

A few counts support this clonotype. J is TRBJ2-3 and V is TRBV5-1, with TRBD2 matching over 8 bases. V was pared by 0 bases and J by 6 bases, with 6 bases of the junction left unmatched. Germline V lookup: CDR1 SGHRS, CDR2 YFSETQ. The CDR3 is 15 residues long. CDR3 sequence reads: CASSLVGSGVDTQYF. In DNA form, the CDR3 reads TGCGCCAGCAGCTTGGTTGGTAGCGGGGTGGATACGCAGTATTTT.